The 32 T cell receptor beta chains in this list originate from one sample, sequenced in a study of CD8+CD57+ T cells in acquired aplastic anemia. The template used for profiling TCR beta VDJ and CDR3 was genomic DNA. TCRdb passed the reads through MiXCR, listing each CDR3 protein once. The data contain around 400,000 distinct CDR3 sequences, under 80% of them singletons. Sequences were obtained from sorted CD4+, CD8+, or CD8+CD57+ T cells (not recorded which) from PBMCs. These receptors were taken from a human donor in good health, serving as a control.

The chain employs TRBV2 and TRBJ2-2; 7 nucleotides align to TRBD1. V shed 0 bases, J shed 7 bases, and the junction held 11 bases outside the gene matches. Germline V gene lookup returns CDR1 SNHLY and CDR2 FYNNEI. This CDR3 has 17 amino acids. CDR3 sequence: CASSEAVGGGWYGELFF. CDR3 nucleotides: TGTGCCAGCAGTGAAGCAGTAGGGGGCGGTTGGTACGGGGAGCTGTTTTTT.

Of note for this clonotype: Possible read error: a much larger clone is one base away. V is TRBV10-1 and J is TRBJ2-7, with D possibly matching TRBD2 (6 bases). Germline values: CDR1 WNHNN, CDR2 SYGVQD (reference sequence). The CDR3 contains 16 residues. In DNA, the CDR3 is TGTGCCTGGAGTGTACCTCCCGCGGGGAGCCCCTACGAGCAGTACTTC. Protein product: CAWSVPPAGSPYEQYF.

This clonotype was counted ten times or more. V usage is TRBV12-3 or TRBV12-4 and J usage is TRBJ2-5, with 7 bases matching TRBD2. The ends lost 3 bases at V and 7 bases at J; junction bases unmatched: 2. CDR3 size: 12 residues. In nucleotides, the CDR3 is TGTGCCAGCAGTTTTCTAGCGGTGACCCAGTACTTC. Protein: CASSFLAVTQYF.

For this clonotype: Compared with germline, one end of the junction differs, possibly owing to a read error. V and J are TRBV7-9 and TRBJ1-2; tentatively, D is TRBD1 (6 bases). The CDR3 extends over 16 amino acids. Looked up from germline, CDR1 is SEHNR and CDR2 is FQNEAQ (reference sequence). CDR3 coding DNA: TGCGCCAGCAGCCAAGAAGGGACACTGGTCGCTAGGGGCTACACCTTC. Its protein product is CASSQEGTLVARGYTF.

The CDR3 coding sequence is TGTGCCAGCAGGGAGTCAGATTTAGCCAAAAACATTCAGTACTTC. It encodes CASRESDLAKNIQYF. The chain carries TRBV6-5 and TRBJ2-4; D gene unclear. Trimming took 6 bases from V and 0 from J, leaving 12 bases between them. The CDR3 totals 15 residues. CDR1 and CDR2 (germline): MNHEY, SVGAGI.

In this sample, this clonotype turned up many times. The rearrangement links TRBV7-2 to TRBJ1-5, with 7 bases fitting TRBD1. Germline V CDR1 and CDR2: SGHTA, FQGNSA. V shed 4 bases and J 0 bases; nucleotides not matched to a gene: 3. The CDR3 consists of 15 residues. This chain's CDR3 is CASSSGGNSNQPQHF. In nucleotides, the CDR3 is TGTGCCAGCAGCTCAGGGGGAAATAGCAATCAGCCCCAGCATTTT.

This clonotype was seen more than once but under ten times. This sequence joins TRBV30 and TRBJ1-5; 7 positions agree with TRBD1. Germline V CDR1 and CDR2: GTSNPN, SVGIG (reference sequence). The CDR3 totals 13 residues. V trimming: 0 bases; J trimming: 7 bases; junction bases outside the gene matches: 3. The CDR3 sequence: CAWSVKGAQPQHF. The DNA of the CDR3 is TGTGCCTGGAGTGTAAAGGGGGCGCAGCCCCAGCATTTT.

Comment on this clonotype: The conserved phenylalanine or tryptophan normally closing the CDR3 is absent here, so this likely arose from a read error. The DNA is omitted, as the CDR3 cannot be located on it reliably, and the CDR3 follows TCRdb's listing. The chain has TRBV2 and TRBJ1-2. CDR1 is SNHLY and CDR2 is FYNNEI in the germline V gene. The CDR3 length is 16 residues, termini included. The CDR3 sequence is CASRFGGAVQYFGPGT.

The rearrangement joins TRBV7-8 to TRBJ1-5; D unclear. The CDR3 is made up of 15 amino acids. Germline CDR1 is SGHVS and CDR2 is FQNEAQ. Deletions cut 1 base from V and 16 bases from J, with 23 bases between. CDR3 DNA sequence: TGTGCCAGCAGCTTAGTCAGCAGGAGCAATCAGTACTTCCATTTT. Translated: CASSLVSRSNQYFHF.

CDR3 DNA: TGTGCCAGCAGCACCAGTAGGGGCGGGACAGGTTCCACCTTC. Protein: CASSTSRGGTGSTF. The rearrangement joins TRBV9 to TRBJ1-2; 8 bases align to TRBD1. Germline loops: CDR1 SGDLS, CDR2 YYNGEE. The CDR3 consists of 14 residues. V trimming: 4 bases; J trimming: 13 bases; junction bases outside the gene matches: 15.

The genes are TRBV5-1 and TRBJ2-3; a weak D match, TRBD1 (6 bases). This CDR3 contains 15 residues. Germline-derived CDR1 and CDR2 are SGHRS and YFSETQ. The V and J ends lost 6 bases and 0 bases respectively, with 14 bases between them. The CDR3 DNA reads as TGCGCCAGCAAGCTAGGGGGTTCTAGCACAGATACGCAGTATTTT. Protein sequence: CASKLGGSSTDTQYF.

Note on this clonotype: The CDR3 end shows no conserved phenylalanine or tryptophan, and so a read error is likely. It is unclear where the CDR3 begins or ends on the DNA, so no DNA is shown, and the CDR3 is as TCRdb lists it. This chain joins TRBV7-8 and TRBJ1-1. The CDR3 is 13 amino acids long, termini counted. CDR1 SGHVS and CDR2 FQNEAQ come from the germline V gene. CDR3 protein: CASSRVSGVAYNE.

This clonotype occurred many times. CDR3 coding DNA: TGTGCCAGCAGCCGCCGCGCACAGCCTATCTCCTATAATTCACCCCTCCACTTT. Translated: CASSRRAQPISYNSPLHF. The chain links TRBV7-8 to TRBJ1-6; D is ambiguous. Germline V lookup: CDR1 SGHVS, CDR2 FQNEAQ. Trimming cost V 5 bases and J 0 bases, with 17 bases left between them. The CDR3 runs to 18 residues.

The chain employs TRBV11-2 and TRBJ1-2, with D tentatively TRBD1 (5 bases). The V end lost 1 base, the J end lost 5 bases, and 8 bases lay between the germline ends. The CDR3 consists of 13 residues. Germline assignment: CDR1 SGHAT and CDR2 FQNNGV. In DNA, the CDR3 is TGTGCCAGCAGCTTAGCTGAGGGGTATGGCTACACCTTC. Amino acids: CASSLAEGYGYTF.

CDR3 residues: CASSDRGDEKLFF. The CDR3, as DNA: TGTGCCAGCAGTGACAGAGGAGATGAAAAACTGTTTTTT. V gene TRBV2 combines with J gene TRBJ1-4; D remains unclear. The CDR3 length is 13 residues. Germline V CDR1 and CDR2: SNHLY, FYNNEI. The V and J ends lost 3 bases and 6 bases respectively, with 8 bases between them. The entire variable domain, with the rest obtained from reference TRBV2 and TRBJ1-4, is as follows: EPEVTQTPSHQVTQMGQEVILRCVPISNHLYFYWYRQILGQKVEFLVSFYNNEISEKSEIFDDQFSVERPDGSNFTLKIRSTKLEDSAMYFCASSDRGDEKLFFGSGTQLSVL.

In regard to this clonotype: One end of the junction does not line up with germline, which may come from a read error. The chain carries TRBV7-3 and TRBJ2-2; TRBD2 matches 7 bases. CDR1 SGHTA and CDR2 FQGTGA come from the germline V gene. This CDR3 has 14 amino acids. CDR3 region: CATSRVKDTGEGFF. Written as DNA, the CDR3 is TGTGCCACCAGCAGAGTCAAGGACACCGGGGAGGGGTTTTTT.

As to this clonotype: Germline is not matched at one junction end, which may reflect a read error. V is TRBV15 and J is TRBJ1-2; D unresolved. Germline V CDR1 and CDR2: LNHNV, YYDKDF (reference sequence). This CDR3 has 14 amino acids. CDR3 in amino acids: CASSQKGAPYVDTF. The CDR3 DNA reads TGTGCCAGCAGCCAAAAAGGAGCACCATATGTCGACACCTTC. The variable domain in full, completed from reference TRBV15 and TRBJ1-2, reads DAMVIQNPRYQVTQFGKPVTLSCSQTLNHNVMYWYQQKSSQAPKLLFHYYDKDFNNEADTPDNFQSRRPNTSFCFLDIRSPGLGDTAMYLCASSQKGAPYVDTFGSGTRLTVV.

In regard to this clonotype: At one of its ends the junction is not consistent with the germline gene, which may arise from a read error. This sequence joins TRBV14 and TRBJ1-3; D gene unclear. This CDR3 has 13 amino acids. Germline V gene data show CDR1 as SGHDN and CDR2 as FVKESK. The CDR3 region has the DNA TGTGCCAGCAGCTTACAGACTCGAAACAGCATATTATTT. Translation gives CASSLQTRNSILF. Filled out from reference TRBV14 and TRBJ1-3, the complete variable domain reads EAGVTQFPSHSVIEKGQTVTLRCDPISGHDNLYWYRRVMGKEIKFLLHFVKESKQDESGMPNNRFLAERTGGTYSTLKVQPAELEDSGVYFCASSLQTRNSILFGEGSWLTVV.

This chain joins TRBV30 and TRBJ1-6; TRBD1 matches at 8 bases. Trimming removed 6 bases from V and 6 bases from J; junction bases left unmatched: 10. This CDR3 spans 15 amino acids. The V gene's germline CDR1 is GTSNPN and CDR2 SVGIG (reference sequence). The CDR3, as DNA: TGTGCCTGCCCCGTTGGAGACAGGGGTAATTCACCCCTCCACTTT. Its protein product is CACPVGDRGNSPLHF.

This clonotype was observed at least ten times. The rearrangement joins TRBV20-1 to TRBJ2-1; 12 bases agree with TRBD1. Germline V gene lookup returns CDR1 DFQATT and CDR2 SNEGSKA (reference sequence). V was pared by 5 bases and J by 6 bases, with 2 bases of the junction left unmatched. This CDR3 contains 13 residues. DNA of the CDR3: TGCAGTGCTGGGGGACAGGGGGCCAATGAGCAGTTCTTC. Amino acid sequence: CSAGGQGANEQFF.

In the case of this clonotype: A junction boundary mismatches the germline segment, possibly from a read error. The chain links TRBV6-1 to TRBJ1-6; D unresolved. Germline CDR1 is MNHNS and CDR2 is SASEGT. This CDR3 has 16 amino acids. The CDR3 region is CATSLRRGSENSPLHF. The DNA of the CDR3 is TGTGCCACCAGTTTGCGACGGGGTTCTGAAAATTCACCCCTCCACTTT.

This chain uses TRBV19 with TRBJ1-5, with TRBD1 matching 7 bases. From germline, CDR1 is LNHDA and CDR2 SQIVND (reference sequence). The CDR3 consists of 16 residues. Trimming removed 3 bases from V and 6 bases from J; junction bases left unmatched: 11. CDR3 DNA sequence: TGTGCCAGTAGTATGAGATGGCAGGGGGAAGGTCAGCCCCAGCATTTT. This encodes CASSMRWQGEGQPQHF.

V gene TRBV12-3 or TRBV12-4 combines with J gene TRBJ2-5; 10 bases map to TRBD2. V lost 7 bases, J lost 2 bases, and 10 bases stayed unmatched. The CDR3 runs 16 residues. The CDR3 is CASNPASGGVQETQYF. CDR3 in DNA: TGTGCCAGCAATCCGGCTAGCGGGGGAGTTCAAGAGACCCAGTACTTC.

The chain couples TRBV5-1 to TRBJ2-7, with D perhaps matching TRBD2 (5 bases). Germline assignment: CDR1 SGHRS and CDR2 YFSETQ. V lost 4 bases to trimming and J lost 0 bases, with 11 bases between them. The CDR3 consists of 14 residues. CDR3 region: CASSQTRHSYEQYF. The CDR3 DNA is TGCGCCAGCAGCCAAACTAGGCACTCCTACGAGCAGTACTTC.

The rearrangement joins TRBV15 to TRBJ2-2; TRBD2 matches 10 bases. Trimming removed 3 bases from V and 4 bases from J; junction bases left unmatched: 14. The CDR3 is 19 residues long. From germline, CDR1 is LNHNV and CDR2 YYDKDF (reference sequence). The CDR3 coding sequence is TGTGCCACCAGCAGCCCCTATCTCCCTAGCGGGGGTGTCACCGGGGAGCTGTTTTTT. This encodes CATSSPYLPSGGVTGELFF.

A remark on this clonotype: This may arise from a read error, as a much more abundant clone is one base away. The V gene is TRBV27, the J gene TRBJ1-2; D ambiguous. Germline V gene data show CDR1 as MNHEY and CDR2 as SMNVEV (reference sequence). The CDR3 runs 14 residues. The CDR3 bases are TGTGCCGGCAGTTATCTGGGAAGAGACTATGGCTACACCTTC. Translated: CAGSYLGRDYGYTF.

In this sample, this clonotype turned up a few times. A much larger clone lies a single base off, so this may be a read error. This rearrangement joins TRBV9 to TRBJ2-6, with TRBD1 as a possible D gene (6 bases). This CDR3 contains 16 residues. Trimming left V 4 bases short and J 2 bases short, with 13 bases between. Germline V gives CDR1 SGDLS, CDR2 YYNGEE. The CDR3 is CASSRAQGTGANVLTF. As DNA, the CDR3 is TGTGCCAGCAGCCGCGCCCAGGGGACTGGGGCCAACGTCCTGACTTTC. Combining the CDR3 with reference TRBV9 and TRBJ2-6 gives the whole variable domain DSGVTQTPKHLITATGQRVTLRCSPRSGDLSVYWYQQSLDQGLQFLIQYYNGEERAKGNILERFSAQQFPDLHSELNLSSLELGDSALYFCASSRAQGTGANVLTFGAGSRLTVL.

This clonotype was seen a few times. The chain couples TRBV24-1 to TRBJ2-5, with 10 bases matching TRBD1. The trim removed 5 bases at V and 5 bases at J, leaving 7 bases unmatched. The CDR3 length is 15 residues. Germline V gives CDR1 KGHDR, CDR2 SFDVKD. CDR3 sequence (DNA): TGTGCCACCAGTGGTGGGACAGGGGTTTCGGAGACCCAGTACTTC. It codes for CATSGGTGVSETQYF.

This clonotype was seen ten or more times. DNA for the CDR3: TGCAGTGCTAGAGTTGTCTGGGACAGGGGTGAAGCTTTCTTT. Amino acids: CSARVVWDRGEAFF. The rearrangement uses TRBV20-1 and TRBJ1-1; 10 nucleotides agree with TRBD1. The germline CDR1 and CDR2 sequences are DFQATT and SNEGSKA (reference sequence). The length of the CDR3 is 14 residues. The V segment lost 1 base and the J segment 7 bases; nucleotides outside the gene matches: 6.

This clonotype has a count of ten or more. The chain joins TRBV30 to TRBJ1-1; no clear D gene. Trimming removed 0 bases from V and 7 bases from J, with 9 bases in between. The CDR3 extends over 12 amino acids. Germline V CDR1 and CDR2: GTSNPN, SVGIG (reference sequence). CDR3 sequence: CAWSVSGFEAFF. The CDR3 DNA reads as TGTGCCTGGAGTGTATCCGGGTTTGAAGCTTTCTTT.

A remark on this clonotype: Its ends do not fully match the called genes, so a read error is possible. J is TRBJ2-7 and V is TRBV5-4, with D maybe TRBD1 (5 bases). The CDR3 totals 14 residues. CDR1 is SGHNT and CDR2 is YYREEE in the germline V gene (reference sequence). The CDR3 loop reads CASSWHGQSYEQYF. CDR3 coding DNA: TGCGCCAGCAGCTGGCATGGACAATCCTACGAGCAGTACTTC.

The chain has TRBV7-3 and TRBJ1-2; D gene ambiguous. Germline V lookup: CDR1 SGHTA, CDR2 FQGTGA. This CDR3 has 14 residues. Trimming left V 5 bases short and J 10 bases short, with 20 bases between. CDR3 amino acids: CASSLPQSHYYYTF. The CDR3 DNA sequence: TGTGCCAGCAGCCTGCCCCAGTCGCACTATTACTACACCTTC.